This entry lists 26 T cell receptor beta chains sequenced from one sample in a study of regulatory T cells. The primer mix had 52 TRBV and 13 TRBJ primers. The assay was immunoSEQ multiplex PCR, and TCRdb's table has in-frame clones only and misses some. The sample has 15,000 to 20,000 clones; roughly nine tenths are singletons. Sequencing input: CD8+ T cells sorted from blood. The receptor set was obtained from a person between 18 and 35 years old with CD3G deficiency.

As for this clone: The junction shows a germline mismatch at one end, possibly a read error. V and J are TRBV20-1 and TRBJ2-7; possible D gene TRBD2, 6 bases. Germline V lookup: CDR1 DFQATT, CDR2 SNEGSKA (reference sequence). This CDR3 spans 11 amino acids. In nucleotides, the CDR3 is TGCAGTGCTCCAGGAGGGGCCGAGGAGTACTTC. Its translation is CSAPGGAEEYF.

The sample holds one count of this clone. The chain has TRBV29-1 and TRBJ2-7, with 7 bases fitting TRBD1. The ends lost 7 bases at V and 6 bases at J; junction bases unmatched: 12. The germline V gene encodes CDR1 SQVTM and CDR2 ANQGSEA. The CDR3 contains 13 residues. Here the CDR3 DNA reads TGCAGCGCTCGGGACAGTCCCGAATCCGAGCAGTACTTC. This sequence encodes CSARDSPESEQYF.

This chain joins TRBV2 and TRBJ1-2, with 10 bases matching TRBD1. The trim removed 8 bases at V and 7 bases at J, leaving 7 bases unmatched. Germline V CDR1 and CDR2: SNHLY, FYNNEI. CDR3 size: 13 residues. The CDR3 region has the DNA TGTGCCAGCCCCCGGGACAGGGGACTTGGCTACACCTTC. It codes for CASPRDRGLGYTF.

V and J are TRBV7-9 and TRBJ1-1; weak D call: TRBD1 (5 bases). Looked up from germline, CDR1 is SEHNR and CDR2 is FQNEAQ (reference sequence). The CDR3 spans 13 residues. Trimming took off 1 base at V and 4 bases at J, with 7 bases between the two ends. The CDR3 region is CASSLGGGTEAFF. The DNA of the CDR3 is TGTGCCAGCAGCTTAGGGGGCGGCACTGAAGCTTTCTTT.

The rearrangement links TRBV7-9 to TRBJ1-6; D remains ambiguous. This CDR3 contains 14 residues. Germline V gives CDR1 SEHNR, CDR2 FQNEAQ (reference sequence). The germline V and J ends were trimmed by 3 bases and 3 bases, with 6 bases remaining between them. CDR3 DNA sequence: TGTGCCAGCAGCTTCCTGGGCTATAATTCACCCCTCCACTTT. Translated: CASSFLGYNSPLHF.

In nucleotides, the CDR3 is TGTGCCAGCAGTCCTAAAAGCTCCTACGAGCAGTACTTC. It is translated as CASSPKSSYEQYF. The genes are TRBV27 and TRBJ2-7; D not resolved. The CDR3 totals 13 residues. The germline V gene encodes CDR1 MNHEY and CDR2 SMNVEV (reference sequence). Trimming removed 5 bases at V and 0 bases at J, with 8 bases between.

This clone was observed a handful of times. The chain combines TRBV30 with TRBJ1-1; 11 nucleotides line up with TRBD1. The junction had 5 bases not matched to a gene; V was cut back by 4 bases and J by 1 base. The germline V gene has CDR1 GTSNPN and CDR2 SVGIG (reference sequence). The CDR3 has 15 amino acids. The CDR3 DNA is TGTGCCTGGAATCCCGGGACAGGGGGGAACACTGAAGCTTTCTTT. It translates to CAWNPGTGGNTEAFF.

The gene calls are TRBV6-5 and TRBJ2-7; D perhaps matches TRBD1 (6 bases). The CDR3 has 14 residues. Germline V CDR1 and CDR2: MNHEY, SVGAGI. V lost 5 bases, J lost 7 bases, and 18 bases lay in between. The CDR3 sequence: CASSEIAGAREQYF. CDR3 nucleotides: TGTGCCAGCAGTGAAATAGCAGGGGCGCGGGAGCAGTACTTC.

The chain links TRBV28 to TRBJ1-2; unclear D gene. Germline V gene lookup returns CDR1 MDHEN and CDR2 SYDVKM. The CDR3 is 13 amino acids. The V and J ends lost 3 bases and 5 bases respectively, with 10 bases between them. CDR3 sequence reads: CASSFGVGYGYTF. As DNA, the CDR3 is TGTGCCAGCAGTTTTGGGGTCGGGTATGGCTACACCTTC.

This chain joins TRBV28 and TRBJ2-1; 10 nucleotides match TRBD1. V lost 8 bases and J lost 6; bases outside the gene matches: 7. The germline CDR1 and CDR2 sequences are MDHEN and SYDVKM. The CDR3 extends over 14 amino acids. The CDR3 protein is CASSGTGVGNEQFF. Written as DNA, the CDR3 is TGTGCCAGCTCTGGGACAGGGGTCGGCAATGAGCAGTTCTTC.

A single count supports this clone. The chain has TRBV5-1 and TRBJ2-7, with 7 bases aligning to TRBD2. J gave up 6 bases and V 0 bases, and 6 bases lay outside the gene matches. Germline V gives CDR1 SGHRS, CDR2 YFSETQ. The CDR3 is made up of 14 amino acids. The CDR3 DNA follows: TGCGCCAGCAGCTTGGGCGGGAGTTTGGGCGAGCAGTACTTC. Its protein product is CASSLGGSLGEQYF.

The chain links TRBV2 to TRBJ2-7; D remains ambiguous. The CDR3 runs 13 residues. V lost 6 bases and J lost 3, with 12 bases in between. Germline CDR1 reads SNHLY; CDR2 reads FYNNEI. CDR3 loop: CASRGSLGYEQYF. In DNA form, the CDR3 reads TGTGCCAGCAGGGGCAGTTTAGGCTACGAGCAGTACTTC.

This chain joins TRBV9 and TRBJ1-6; 7 nucleotides align to TRBD1. This CDR3 contains 16 residues. CDR1 is SGDLS, CDR2 YYNGEE, per germline. The V and J ends lost 3 bases and 7 bases, in that order; junction bases with no gene match: 10. This chain's CDR3 is CASSASRTGPNSPLHF. CDR3 coding DNA: TGTGCCAGCAGCGCCAGCCGGACAGGACCAAATTCACCCCTCCACTTT.

The chain carries TRBV10-3 and TRBJ2-7; 8 bases fit TRBD1. Germline CDR1 and CDR2: ENHRY and SYGVKD. This CDR3 spans 15 amino acids. The V gene end was trimmed by 3 bases and the J gene end by 5 bases; junction bases not matched to a gene: 9. The chain's CDR3 is CAISEADRGGDEQYF. DNA of the CDR3: TGTGCCATCAGTGAAGCTGACAGGGGAGGCGACGAGCAGTACTTC.

J is TRBJ1-4 and V is TRBV10-3; no reliable D call. Germline loops: CDR1 ENHRY, CDR2 SYGVKD. Trimming took 0 bases from V and 2 from J, leaving 10 bases between them. The CDR3 covers 16 residues. CDR3: CAISESLGVTNEKLFF. The CDR3, as DNA: TGTGCCATCAGTGAGTCGTTAGGTGTCACTAATGAAAAACTGTTTTTT.

In this sample, this clone turned up once. The chain recombines TRBV15 with TRBJ1-1, with a tentative D call TRBD1 (6 bases). Trimming removed 0 bases from V and 4 bases from J, with 12 bases in between. Germline-derived CDR1 and CDR2 are LNHNV and YYDKDF (reference sequence). CDR3 length equals 15 residues. The CDR3, as DNA: TGTGCCACCAGCAGAGATCGGGGGCTTGGCACTGAAGCTTTCTTT. Residues: CATSRDRGLGTEAFF.

This clone was detected only once. One end of the junction does not line up with germline, which may come from a read error. The rearrangement links TRBV7-8 to TRBJ1-1; 7 bases line up with TRBD1. Germline V CDR1 and CDR2: SGHVS, FQNEAQ. This CDR3 spans 12 amino acids. The CDR3 sequence is CASSLTTGTAVF. Here the CDR3 DNA reads TGTGCCAGCAGCCTAACGACCGGGACAGCCGTCTTT.

Comments on this clone: Other nucleotide sequences in the sample specify the same CDR3. CDR3 loop: CASGPSYEQYF. Written as DNA, the CDR3 is TGCGCCAGTGGACCGTCCTACGAGCAGTACTTC. This sequence joins TRBV10-2 and TRBJ2-7; D is undetermined. V dropped 9 bases and J dropped 1 base, with 7 bases sitting between them. Germline CDR1 and CDR2: WSHSY and SAAADI. CDR3 length equals 11 residues.

The chain combines TRBV4-1 with TRBJ2-7; D is ambiguous. The CDR3 is 14 residues long. Germline loops: CDR1 MGHRA, CDR2 YSYEKL. The V gene lost 2 bases and the J gene lost 3 bases, with 11 bases spanning the gap. The DNA for the CDR3 is TGCGCCAGCAGCCAACCCGGCCAATTCTACGAGCAGTACTTC. It translates to CASSQPGQFYEQYF.

This sequence joins TRBV7-2 and TRBJ2-5; 7 nucleotides match TRBD2. The CDR3 length is 16 residues. In germline, CDR1 is SGHTA, CDR2 FQGNSA. V was pared by 5 bases and J by 4 bases, with 13 bases of the junction left unmatched. The chain's CDR3 is CASSAIEKGEGETQYF. CDR3 DNA: TGTGCCAGCAGCGCCATAGAGAAAGGGGAGGGAGAGACCCAGTACTTC.

V is TRBV11-2 and J is TRBJ2-7; tentatively, D is TRBD2 (5 bases). Deletions cut 9 bases from V and 2 bases from J, with 14 bases between. This CDR3 has 13 residues. Germline assignment: CDR1 SGHAT and CDR2 FQNNGV. As DNA, the CDR3 is TGTGCCAGTGCAGCGGCCGGGGCCTACGAGCAGTACTTC. This sequence encodes CASAAAGAYEQYF. Variable domain in full (rest from reference TRBV11-2 and TRBJ2-7): EAGVAQSPRYKIIEKRQSVAFWCNPISGHATLYWYQQILGQGPKLLIQFQNNGVVDDSQLPKDRFSAERLKGVDSTLKIQPAKLEDSAVYLCASAAAGAYEQYFGPGTRLTVT.

V is TRBV10-3 and J is TRBJ1-1; 10 bases line up with TRBD1. The ends lost 9 bases at V and 3 bases at J; junction bases unmatched: 4. The CDR3 covers 13 residues. CDR1 and CDR2 (germline): ENHRY, SYGVKD. For the CDR3, the DNA is TGTGCCATATCGGACAGGGGGGACACTGAAGCTTTCTTT. Its translation: CAISDRGDTEAFF.

This sequence joins TRBV6-1 and TRBJ2-1, with D possibly being TRBD1 (7 bases). Germline values: CDR1 MNHNS, CDR2 SASEGT. Trimming removed 7 bases from V and 9 bases from J, with 19 bases in between. The CDR3 spans 14 residues. CDR3 amino acids: CASMARGAVGEQFF. In DNA form, the CDR3 reads TGTGCCAGCATGGCCAGGGGGGCTGTGGGTGAGCAGTTCTTC.

The rearrangement uses TRBV7-9 and TRBJ2-1, with 9 bases fitting TRBD1. The CDR3 extends over 13 amino acids. Germline V gives CDR1 SEHNR, CDR2 FQNEAQ (reference sequence). V dropped 8 bases and J dropped 9; count of bases not matched to a gene: 8. The CDR3 is CASGPRDRVEQFF. The CDR3 region has the DNA TGTGCCAGCGGACCCCGGGACAGGGTTGAGCAGTTCTTC.

The V call is TRBV7-2, the J call TRBJ2-2; 7 positions match TRBD1. V shed 5 bases, J shed 4 bases, and the junction held 7 bases outside the gene matches. Germline values: CDR1 SGHTA, CDR2 FQGNSA. The CDR3 has 15 amino acids. The CDR3 protein is CASSEPKGATGELFF. The CDR3 DNA reads as TGTGCCAGCAGCGAGCCGAAGGGGGCCACCGGGGAGCTGTTTTTT.

The gene calls are TRBV5-6 and TRBJ2-1; unclear D gene. The CDR3 sequence is 13 residues long. The ends were cut back, 0 bases at V and 6 bases at J, with 7 bases in the middle. Germline assignment: CDR1 SGHDT and CDR2 YYEEEE. This CDR3 is CASSLGSRNEQFF. Here the CDR3 DNA reads TGTGCCAGCAGCTTGGGGAGTCGCAATGAGCAGTTCTTC.